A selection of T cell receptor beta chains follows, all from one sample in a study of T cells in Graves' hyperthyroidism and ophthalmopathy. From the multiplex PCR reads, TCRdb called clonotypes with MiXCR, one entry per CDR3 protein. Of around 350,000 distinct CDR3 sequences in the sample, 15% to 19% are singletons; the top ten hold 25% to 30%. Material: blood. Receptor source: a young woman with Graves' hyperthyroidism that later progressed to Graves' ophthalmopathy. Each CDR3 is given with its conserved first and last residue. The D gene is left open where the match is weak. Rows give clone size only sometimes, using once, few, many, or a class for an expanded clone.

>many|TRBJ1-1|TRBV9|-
TGTGCCAGCAGCGTAGGGGGTAGGAACACTGAAGCTTTCTTT
CASSVGGRNTEAFF
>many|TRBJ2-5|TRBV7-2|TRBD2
TGTGCCAGTATGGGACTAGCGGAGGAGACCCAGTACTTC
CASMGLAEETQYF
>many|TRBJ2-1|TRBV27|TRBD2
TGTGCCAGCAGTTTATCACTAGCGGGAGGAGATGAGCAGTTCTTC
CASSLSLAGGDEQFF
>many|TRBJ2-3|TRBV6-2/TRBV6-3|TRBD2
TGTGCCAGCAGTCCCATTCAGCGGGAGAGGGAAGATACGCAGTATTTT
CASSPIQREREDTQYF
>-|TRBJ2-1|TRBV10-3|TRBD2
TGTGCCATCAGTGCCCTAGCGGGGGGGAGCTCCTACAATGAGCAGTTCTTC
CAISALAGGSSYNEQFF
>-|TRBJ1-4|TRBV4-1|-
TGCGCCAGCAGCCAATTAGCGGACCGCTGGCCGGGTGAAAAACTGTTTTTT
CASSQLADRWPGEKLFF
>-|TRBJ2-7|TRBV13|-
TGTGCCACCAGCAGACACCGGCAGGGGCCCTCCTACGAGCAGTACTTC
CATSRHRQGPSYEQYF
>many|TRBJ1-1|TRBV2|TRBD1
TGTGCCAGCAGTGACCCTTCCAGGGGGCTAACGGGAAACACTGAAGCTTTCTTT
CASSDPSRGLTGNTEAFF
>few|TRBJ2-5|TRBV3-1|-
TGTGCCAGCAGAAGGACAGGCGGGGAAGAGACCCAGTACTTC
CASRRTGGEETQYF
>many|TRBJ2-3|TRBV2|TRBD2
TGTGCCAGCACTGGAACTAGCGGGAGTATCCGAGGCACAGATACGCAGTATTTT
CASTGTSGSIRGTDTQYF
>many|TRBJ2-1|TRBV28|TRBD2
TGTGCCAGCACCCTGGGAGGGAGCTACAATGAGCAGTTCTTC
CASTLGGSYNEQFF
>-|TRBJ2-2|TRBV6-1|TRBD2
TGTGCCAGCAGCTACGCGGGGGGACTAGCGAGCGCGAACACCGGGGAGCTGTTTTTT
CASSYAGGLASANTGELFF
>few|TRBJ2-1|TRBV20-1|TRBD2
TGCAGTGCTAGAGGACTAGCGCTTAATTCAGGGGATGAGCAGTTCTTC
CSARGLALNSGDEQFF
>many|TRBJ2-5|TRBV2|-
TGTGCCAGCAGTGAGGGTCAGGGAGCCCGGTACTTC
CASSEGQGARYF
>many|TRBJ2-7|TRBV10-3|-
TGTGCCATCAGTCCGGGATCGCAAAACGACTACGAGCAGTACTTC
CAISPGSQNDYEQYF
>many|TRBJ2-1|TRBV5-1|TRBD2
TGCGCCAGCAGCTTAGCGGGACCTCGTACCTACAATGAGCAGTTCTTC
CASSLAGPRTYNEQFF
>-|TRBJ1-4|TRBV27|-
TGTGCCAGCAGTACCCTAACGGGGGGCACTAATGAAAAACTGTTTTTT
CASSTLTGGTNEKLFF
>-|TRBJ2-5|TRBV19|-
TGTGCCAGTAGCCAACCGCTGGGCGGAAAAGAGACCCAGTACTTC
CASSQPLGGKETQYF
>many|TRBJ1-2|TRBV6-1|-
TGTGCCAGCAGCGCCCCTCTCTATGGCTACACCTTC
CASSAPLYGYTF
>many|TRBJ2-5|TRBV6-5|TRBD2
TGTGCCAGCAGTTACTTGGGGCTAGCGGGAGGCCAAGAGACCCAGTACTTC
CASSYLGLAGGQETQYF
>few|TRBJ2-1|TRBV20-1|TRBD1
TGCAGTGCTGTTACAGGGGACGGTGCCTACAATGAGCAGTTCTTC
CSAVTGDGAYNEQFF
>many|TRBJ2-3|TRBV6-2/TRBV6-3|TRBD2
TGTGCCAGCAGTTACTGGACTAGACGCACAGATACGCAGTATTTT
CASSYWTRRTDTQYF
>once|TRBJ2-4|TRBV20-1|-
TGCAGTGCCCATCCTCGGGCGGAAAACATTCAGTACTTC
CSAHPRAENIQYF
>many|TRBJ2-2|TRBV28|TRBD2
TGTGCCAGCAGCCGCTGGGGACTAGCGGGAGGGCCCGGGGAGCTGTTTTTT
CASSRWGLAGGPGELFF
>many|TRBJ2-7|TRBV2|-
TGTGCCAGTACCATTGGTGGTGCCTACGAGCAGTACTTC
CASTIGGAYEQYF
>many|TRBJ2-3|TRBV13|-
TGTGCCAGCAGCAGTTTGGGGCAGGGCGGCACAGATACGCAGTATTTT
CASSSLGQGGTDTQYF
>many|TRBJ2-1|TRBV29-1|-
TGCAGCTCAGGACCGTACAATGAGCAGTTCTTC
CSSGPYNEQFF
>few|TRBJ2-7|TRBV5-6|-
TGTGCCAGCAGCCAAGATGTTGAGTTTACGGGTAGGGCCCGGGACCGGGCCTACGAGCAGTACTTC
CASSQDVEFTGRARDRAYEQYF
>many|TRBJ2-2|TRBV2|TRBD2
TGTGCCAGCAGTGGAGGGACTAGCGGGATAATCGGGGAGCTGTTTTTT
CASSGGTSGIIGELFF
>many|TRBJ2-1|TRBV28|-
TGTGCCAGCAGTGAACCTGGGGGCCTAGCGAATGAGCAGTTCTTC
CASSEPGGLANEQFF
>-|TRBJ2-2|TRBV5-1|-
TGCGCCAGCAGCCAGCCAGGGTTAGCCGGGGAGCTGTTTTTT
CASSQPGLAGELFF
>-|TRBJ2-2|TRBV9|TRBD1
TGTGCCAGCAGCGCCGGGGACAGGGGGGACACCGGGGAGCTGTTTTTT
CASSAGDRGDTGELFF
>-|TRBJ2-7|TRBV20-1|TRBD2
TGCAGTGCATGGGGACTAGCGAGAGCCTACGAGCAGTACTTC
CSAWGLARAYEQYF
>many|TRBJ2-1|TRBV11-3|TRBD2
TGTGCCAGCAGCTTAGCTGCGGGAGGGGAGAGTGAGCAGTTCTTC
CASSLAAGGESEQFF
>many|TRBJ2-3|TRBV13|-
TGTGCCAGCACCAGGGGAGAAAGCACAGATACGCAGTATTTT
CASTRGESTDTQYF
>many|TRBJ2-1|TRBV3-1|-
TGTGCCAGCAGCGTTAGAGCTGAGCAGTTCTTC
CASSVRAEQFF
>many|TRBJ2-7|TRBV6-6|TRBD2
TGTGCCAGCAGTTACTTCTCCGGGACTAGCGGAAACACCTACGAGCAGTACTTC
CASSYFSGTSGNTYEQYF
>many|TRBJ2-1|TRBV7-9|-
TGTGCCAGCAGCCCCGGCCGGACCCAAAGGGGGTACAATGAGCAGTTCTTC
CASSPGRTQRGYNEQFF
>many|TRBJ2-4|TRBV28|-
TGTGCCAGCACCAAGGGGGGGTACAAAAACATTCAGTACTTC
CASTKGGYKNIQYF
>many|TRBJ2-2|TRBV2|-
TGTGCCAGCAGTATCCGACAGGTACTCCCCGCGAACACCGGGGAGCTGTTTTTT
CASSIRQVLPANTGELFF
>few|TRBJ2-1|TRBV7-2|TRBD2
TGTGCCACCCCACTAGCGGGAGGGGGCGATGAGCAGTTCTTC
CATPLAGGGDEQFF
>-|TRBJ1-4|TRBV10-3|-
TGTGCCATCAGTGAGGGGGCCGCTAATGAAAAACTGTTTTTT
CAISEGAANEKLFF
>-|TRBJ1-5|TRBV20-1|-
TGCAGTGCCCCAAAGGGGGGCTACAATCGGCCCCAGCATTTT
CSAPKGGYNRPQHF
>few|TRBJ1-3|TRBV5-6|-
TGTGCCAGCAGCTTTCGGCAGGGGGGAAACACCATATATTTT
CASSFRQGGNTIYF
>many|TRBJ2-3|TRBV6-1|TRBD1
TGTGCCAGCAGTGTCCCCGGGACAGCTTTACATACGCAGTATTTT
CASSVPGTALHTQYF
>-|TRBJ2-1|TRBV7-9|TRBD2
TGTGCCAGCAGCTTATCACCGGGACTAGCAGCCCAGCAGCTCTTC
CASSLSPGLAAQQLF
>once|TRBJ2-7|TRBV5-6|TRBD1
TGTGCCAGCAGCTCGTGGGGGACAGGGCTTTCCTACGAGCAGTACTTC
CASSSWGTGLSYEQYF
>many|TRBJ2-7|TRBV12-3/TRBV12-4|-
TGTGCCAGCAGTGCCGGGACGGAGTCCTACGAGCAGTACTTC
CASSAGTESYEQYF
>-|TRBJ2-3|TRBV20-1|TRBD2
TGCAGTGCTAGAGATGGTCCGGGAGGGGTCACAGATACGCAGTATTTT
CSARDGPGGVTDTQYF